Below are 25 T cell receptor beta chains sequenced from a single sample in a study of cytomegalovirus exposure and HLA in healthy donors. The PCR was carried out with 60 Vbeta primers and 13 Jbeta primers. Only in-frame clones appear in the TCRdb table, and some are missing; sequencing was by immunoSEQ multiplex PCR. The sample has some 150,000 clones; around 81% are singletons. The sample comprised PBMCs. The receptors derive from a male donor in good health and CMV-seronegative.

The V gene is TRBV5-4, the J gene TRBJ2-2; 10 nucleotides agree with TRBD2. V lost 4 bases to trimming and J lost 6 bases; unmatched junction nucleotides: 9. Germline V gives CDR1 SGHNT, CDR2 YYREEE (reference sequence). The CDR3 is 16 residues long. The CDR3: CASSEQRGGVAGELFF. The CDR3 bases are TGTGCCAGCAGCGAACAGCGGGGGGGCGTGGCCGGGGAGCTGTTTTTT.

This clone has a handful of counts. This chain links TRBV12-5 with TRBJ2-7, with TRBD1 matching over 9 bases. This CDR3 comprises 15 residues. The germline gives CDR1 LGHNT, CDR2 FRNRAP. After removal of 1 base from V and 2 bases from J, the junction contained 3 bases not matched to a gene. The CDR3 coding sequence is TGTGCTAGTGGTTTGGAAGGACAGGGGACCTACGAGCAGTACTTC. Translation: CASGLEGQGTYEQYF.

The V gene is TRBV7-9, the J gene TRBJ1-1; the match to TRBD1 covers 7 bases. V shed 5 bases, J shed 7 bases, and the junction held 4 bases outside the gene matches. The CDR3 totals 12 residues. The V gene's germline CDR1 is SEHNR and CDR2 FQNEAQ (reference sequence). The CDR3 DNA reads TGTGCCAGCAGCCCCGGGACAGTTGAAGCTTTCTTT. This sequence encodes CASSPGTVEAFF.

In this sample, this clone turned up a few times. The CDR3 bases are TGCGCCAGCAGTCGGGACAGGGGAGGTGAAAAACTGTTTTTT. Its translation: CASSRDRGGEKLFF. This sequence joins TRBV4-3 and TRBJ1-4; 10 nucleotides align to TRBD1. From germline, CDR1 is LGHNA and CDR2 YSLEER. This CDR3 has 14 amino acids. V was clipped by 6 bases and J by 7 bases; unmatched bases: 5.

The chain has TRBV6-5 and TRBJ1-1; no definite D call. Looked up from germline, CDR1 is MNHEY and CDR2 is SVGAGI. The CDR3 covers 13 residues. V gave up 2 bases and J gave up 3 bases, with 7 bases separating them. This CDR3 reads CASSYLTDTEAFF. The CDR3 bases are TGTGCCAGCAGTTACCTTACAGACACTGAAGCTTTCTTT.

The chain uses TRBV2 and TRBJ2-7; 8 bases line up with TRBD2. The CDR3 spans 15 residues. The germline V gene encodes CDR1 SNHLY and CDR2 FYNNEI. V trimming: 6 bases; J trimming: 2 bases; junction bases outside the gene matches: 9. CDR3 loop: CASRSTTSVAYEQYF. CDR3 nucleotide sequence: TGTGCCAGCAGATCGACGACTAGCGTGGCCTACGAGCAGTACTTC.

V usage is TRBV19 and J usage is TRBJ1-5, with TRBD1 identical over 10 bases. CDR3 size: 15 residues. Trimming removed 7 bases from V and 7 bases from J; junction bases left unmatched: 10. CDR1 LNHDA and CDR2 SQIVND come from the germline V gene (reference sequence). CDR3 residues: CASNRDRDRGQPQHF. CDR3 nucleotide sequence: TGTGCCAGTAATCGAGACCGGGACAGGGGCCAGCCCCAGCATTTT.

The chain couples TRBV7-2 to TRBJ2-3; TRBD2 matches at 11 bases. The CDR3 totals 15 residues. Germline V gene sequence: CDR1 SGHTA, CDR2 FQGNSA. Trimming cost V 7 bases and J 5 bases; bases outside gene matches: 8. This CDR3 reads CASKGSGGGRDTQYF. The DNA for the CDR3 is TGTGCCAGCAAAGGTAGCGGGGGGGGGCGAGATACGCAGTATTTT.

This clone was detected once. The V call is TRBV12-5, the J call TRBJ1-4; D gene ambiguous. The CDR3 length is 15 residues. CDR1 LGHNT and CDR2 FRNRAP come from the germline V gene. Trimming stripped 4 bases from V and 7 bases from J, with 16 bases between. The CDR3 region has the DNA TGTGCTAGTGGTTCTAGGCGGGCGAGGGTTGAAAAACTGTTTTTT. Translating it yields CASGSRRARVEKLFF.

This clone was seen only a few times. The rearrangement uses TRBV9 and TRBJ2-1; 8 bases are a match to TRBD2. V lost 2 bases, J lost 8 bases, and 6 bases stayed unmatched. The CDR3 runs to 14 residues. CDR1 is SGDLS, CDR2 YYNGEE, per germline. The CDR3 protein is CASSVSGKLDEQFF. CDR3 nucleotides: TGTGCCAGCAGCGTTAGCGGGAAACTCGATGAGCAGTTCTTC.

This chain joins TRBV5-1 and TRBJ2-3; D possibly corresponds to TRBD2 (6 bases). Trimming cost V 2 bases and J 0 bases, with 10 bases left between them. CDR1 and CDR2 from the germline V gene are SGHRS and YFSETQ. This CDR3 spans 15 amino acids. Here the CDR3 reads CASSLAGASTDTQYF. The CDR3 DNA reads TGCGCCAGCAGCTTAGCGGGTGCTAGCACAGATACGCAGTATTTT. The variable domain in full, with the rest retrieved from reference TRBV5-1 and TRBJ2-3, is KAGVTQTPRYLIKTRGQQVTLSCSPISGHRSVSWYQQTPGQGLQFLFEYFSETQRNKGNFPGRFSGRQFSNSRSEMNVSTLELGDSALYLCASSLAGASTDTQYFGPGTRLTVL.

This clone is a singleton in its sample. The CDR3 here is CASSLSGLMNTEAFF. The CDR3 DNA follows: TGTGCCAGCAGCTTAAGTGGACTTATGAACACTGAAGCTTTCTTT. The genes are TRBV11-3 and TRBJ1-1; D remains ambiguous. V was cut by 2 bases and J by 0 bases, with 10 bases left in between. The CDR3 sequence is 15 residues long. Germline CDR1 and CDR2: SGHNT and YENEEA.

The table lists this clone with a count of one. This chain uses TRBV7-2 with TRBJ2-5; 9 bases match TRBD2. Gene TRBJ2-7 matches the end of the DNA better, so the J call may be wrong. The germline CDR1 and CDR2 sequences are SGHTA and FQGNSA. The CDR3 has 17 residues. Written as DNA, the CDR3 is TGTGCCAGCAGCTTAGCGTTAGCGGGGGCGAACTCCTACGAGCAGTACTTC. Amino acid sequence: CASSLALAGANSYEQYF.

The chain links TRBV11-1 to TRBJ2-3, with 11 bases aligning to TRBD1. The germline V gene has CDR1 SGHAT and CDR2 FQDESV (reference sequence). The CDR3 is 16 amino acids. The V segment lost 1 base and the J segment 3 bases; nucleotides outside the gene matches: 3. The DNA for the CDR3 is TGTGCCAGCAGCTTAGGGACAGGGGGCGCGACAGATACGCAGTATTTT. This encodes CASSLGTGGATDTQYF.

The CDR3: CASSVEGGKYYEQYF. Written as DNA, the CDR3 is TGTGCCAGCAGCGTAGAGGGAGGGAAGTACTACGAGCAGTACTTC. V and J are TRBV9 and TRBJ2-7, with 7 positions matching TRBD2. V lost 0 bases and J lost 3; bases outside the gene matches: 6. CDR3 length: 15 residues. Germline V lookup: CDR1 SGDLS, CDR2 YYNGEE.

This clone has just a few counts. V and J are TRBV6-5 and TRBJ2-7; 8 positions agree with TRBD2. The germline V gene encodes CDR1 MNHEY and CDR2 SVGAGI. Trimming at V came to 3 bases and at J to 2 bases, leaving 6 bases not matched to a gene. The CDR3 consists of 15 residues. The CDR3 protein is CASSYRGGHPYEQYF. As DNA, the CDR3 is TGTGCCAGCAGTTATCGGGGGGGACACCCCTACGAGCAGTACTTC.

The genes are TRBV1 and TRBJ2-3; the D call of TRBD2 is as the table states it, not checked on the DNA. TRBV1 is labeled a pseudogene. CDR3 size: 18 residues. CDR3 loop: CTSSQDKRGGGVTDTQYF. CDR3 nucleotides: TGCACCAGCAGCCAAGATAAGCGGGGGGGCGGGGTCACAGATACGCAGTATTTT.

The V call is TRBV2, the J call TRBJ2-2; TRBD1 agrees at 7 bases. J was trimmed by 3 bases and V by 4 bases; bases with no gene match: 5. CDR3 length: 15 amino acids. The V gene's germline CDR1 is SNHLY and CDR2 FYNNEI. The CDR3 sequence is CASSADRLDTGELFF. The CDR3 DNA reads TGTGCCAGCAGTGCGGACAGGTTGGACACCGGGGAGCTGTTTTTT.

The chain recombines TRBV5-4 with TRBJ1-6, with 10 nucleotides matching TRBD1. Germline V gene lookup returns CDR1 SGHNT and CDR2 YYREEE (reference sequence). The CDR3 is 15 residues long. V lost 3 bases to trimming and J lost 12 bases; unmatched junction nucleotides: 9. In DNA, the CDR3 is TGTGCCAGCAGCTACCCGGGACAGGGGAATCTACCCCTCCACTTT. Translation: CASSYPGQGNLPLHF.

This clone appeared a single time. CDR3: CASSLEGANQPQHF. In DNA form, the CDR3 reads TGTGCCAGCAGCTTGGAAGGAGCGAATCAGCCCCAGCATTTT. V usage is TRBV5-4 and J usage is TRBJ1-5, with D hard to call. V was shortened by 0 bases and J by 4 bases, with 8 bases between the two germline ends. Germline values: CDR1 SGHNT, CDR2 YYREEE (reference sequence). The CDR3 is made up of 14 amino acids. Looking up the rest from reference TRBV5-4 and TRBJ1-5 gives the full variable domain: ETGVTQSPTHLIKTRGQQVTLRCSSQSGHNTVSWYQQALGQGPQFIFQYYREEENGRGNFPPRFSGLQFPNYSSELNVNALELDDSALYLCASSLEGANQPQHFGDGTRLSIL.

This clone was seen a single time. The chain links TRBV30 to TRBJ2-7; D not certain. The CDR3 runs to 16 residues. Germline loops: CDR1 GTSNPN, CDR2 SVGIG (reference sequence). Deletions cut 0 bases from V and 0 bases from J, with 15 bases between. The CDR3: CAWSVRLSSVSYEQYF. The CDR3 region has the DNA TGTGCCTGGAGTGTAAGACTCTCGAGTGTCTCCTACGAGCAGTACTTC.

The chain links TRBV9 to TRBJ1-2; TRBD1 agrees at 7 bases. This CDR3 comprises 12 residues. Trimming cost V 4 bases and J 8 bases; bases outside gene matches: 5. From germline, CDR1 is SGDLS and CDR2 YYNGEE. CDR3 sequence reads: CASSPRGQGYTF. In DNA, the CDR3 is TGTGCCAGCAGCCCTAGGGGGCAAGGCTACACCTTC. The variable domain in full, with the rest retrieved from reference TRBV9 and TRBJ1-2, is DSGVTQTPKHLITATGQRVTLRCSPRSGDLSVYWYQQSLDQGLQFLIQYYNGEERAKGNILERFSAQQFPDLHSELNLSSLELGDSALYFCASSPRGQGYTFGSGTRLTVV.

This clone has just a few counts. J is TRBJ1-1 and V is TRBV30; tentatively, D is TRBD1 (5 bases). CDR1 is GTSNPN, CDR2 SVGIG, per germline (reference sequence). CDR3 length equals 14 residues. Trimming took 5 bases from V and 1 from J, leaving 14 bases between them. The CDR3 spells CAWAKGKPNTEAFF. CDR3 DNA: TGTGCCTGGGCGAAGGGGAAACCGAACACTGAAGCTTTCTTT.

The chain recombines TRBV11-2 with TRBJ2-2; 8 bases line up with TRBD2. Germline V gives CDR1 SGHAT, CDR2 FQNNGV. The CDR3 totals 14 residues. The trim removed 5 bases at V and 6 bases at J, leaving 5 bases unmatched. This CDR3 reads CASSPGLAAGELFF. The CDR3 DNA sequence: TGTGCCAGCAGCCCAGGACTAGCTGCCGGGGAGCTGTTTTTT.

The chain joins TRBV15 to TRBJ2-2; D is unclear. This CDR3 is built from 13 residues. The V end was cut by 3 bases, the J end by 7 bases, with 9 bases between. Germline loops: CDR1 LNHNV, CDR2 YYDKDF (reference sequence). The CDR3 spells CATSSLIDGELFF. The DNA for the CDR3 is TGTGCCACCAGCAGTCTTATAGACGGGGAGCTGTTTTTT.